These T cell receptor beta chains were read from a single sample in a study of T cell repertoires and HLA-DP antigens. Their target antigens are unknown. Sequenced by immunoSEQ multiplex PCR; TCRdb stores in-frame clones only, minus some. The table records around 100,000 clones, almost 95% of them present only once. Specimen: CD4+ T cells from PBMCs. These receptors were obtained from a woman younger than 35 in good health and CMV-seronegative. Both conserved end residues are trimmed from each CDR3. The order of the fields is J gene, V gene, CDR3 protein.

TRBJ2-1	TRBV25-1	AGGQRNNEQF
TRBJ2-5	TRBV9	ASSVDRAETQY
TRBJ1-1	TRBV9	ASSVTGGRDPNTEAF
TRBJ2-4	TRBV5-1	ASSLAGLPEDIQY
TRBJ1-4	TRBV5-1	ASSTGRILGGLNEKLF
TRBJ1-4	TRBV18	ASSPTAGTGNEKLF
TRBJ2-7	TRBV5-8	ASSPDQAEQY
TRBJ2-5	TRBV5-1	ASSLATAGQETQY
TRBJ1-2	TRBV28	ASRPLGLGDIPWNYGYT
TRBJ2-2	TRBV27	ASSLLRPNTGELF
TRBJ2-7	TRBV29-1	SANRAGGEQY
TRBJ2-2	TRBV11-2	ASRRRGGTGELF
TRBJ2-5	TRBV7-9	ASSIQVQETQY
TRBJ1-6	TRBV21-1	ASSPCPLH
TRBJ2-1	TRBV11-2	ASSLVRRTDLSYNEQF
TRBJ1-3	TRBV7-9	ASSPAGGNTIY
TRBJ2-5	TRBV7-8	ASSLWRGQETQY
TRBJ2-5	TRBV19	ASSQNLGTQY
TRBJ1-4	TRBV11-2	ASSLRDTGELF
TRBJ1-6	TRBV9	ASSVTRGFMNSPLH
TRBJ1-3	TRBV5-5	ASSLGGAGNTIY
TRBJ1-5	TRBV28	ASSLVSANQPQH
TRBJ2-5	TRBV18	ASSRGAWETQY
TRBJ2-1	TRBV5-6	ASSFGGYNEQF
TRBJ2-2	TRBV25-1	ASSDRDRVIGELF
TRBJ2-5	TRBV11-2	ASSSGQQETQY